A single TCR beta chain is shown here with its context. Specified time point: pretreatment peripheral blood. The entry originates in a study of PD-L1 blockade in urothelial cancer. Study information: Patients arrived having already received 0 to 3 prior chemotherapy regimens. The median number of T cells present in blood samples was approximately 140,000.

Germline CDR1 and CDR2: MDHEN and SYDVKM. The CDR3 has 13 amino acids. V was cut by 10 bases and J by 3 bases, with 13 bases left in between. PCRs each included synthetic TCR analog templates spiked in. Some clones are missing from TCRdb's copy, which holds only in-frame ones; the method was immunoSEQ multiplex PCR. The table lists around 43,000 clones, 88% of them singletons. The chain joins TRBV28 to TRBJ1-5; a weak D match, TRBD1 (6 bases). Sequenced here: PBMCs, sampled around atezolizumab (anti-PD-L1) treatment. This receptor was taken from a donor at least 40 years old with urothelial cancer. CDR3 residues: CATEQGDNQPQHF. The DNA of the CDR3 is TGTGCCACCGAACAGGGAGACAATCAGCCCCAGCATTTT.